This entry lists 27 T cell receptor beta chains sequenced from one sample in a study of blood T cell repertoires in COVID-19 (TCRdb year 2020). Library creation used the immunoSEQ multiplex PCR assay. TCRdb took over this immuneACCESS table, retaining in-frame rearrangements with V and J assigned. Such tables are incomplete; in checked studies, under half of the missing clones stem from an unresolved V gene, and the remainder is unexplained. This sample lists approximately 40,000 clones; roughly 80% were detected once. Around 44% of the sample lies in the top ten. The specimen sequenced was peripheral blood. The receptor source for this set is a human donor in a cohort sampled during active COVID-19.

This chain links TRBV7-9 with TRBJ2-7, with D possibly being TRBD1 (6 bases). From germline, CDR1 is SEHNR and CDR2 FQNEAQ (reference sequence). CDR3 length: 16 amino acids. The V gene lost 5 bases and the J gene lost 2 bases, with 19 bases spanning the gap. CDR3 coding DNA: TGTGCCAGCAGCCCGCGACAGGTGCCTCCCGCCTACGAGCAGTACTTC. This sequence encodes CASSPRQVPPAYEQYF. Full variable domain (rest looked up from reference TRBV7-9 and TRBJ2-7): DTGVSQNPRHKITKRGQNVTFRCDPISEHNRLYWYRQTLGQGPEFLTYFQNEAQLEKSRLLSDRFSAERPKGSFSTLEIQRTEQGDSAMYLCASSPRQVPPAYEQYFGPGTRLTVT.

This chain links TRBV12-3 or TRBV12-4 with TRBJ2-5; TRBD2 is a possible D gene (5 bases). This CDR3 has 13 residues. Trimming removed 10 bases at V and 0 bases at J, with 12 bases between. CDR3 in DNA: TGTGCCACCGGACGGGATTACCAAGAGACCCAGTACTTC. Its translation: CATGRDYQETQYF.

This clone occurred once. The DNA for the CDR3 is TGTGCCAGTAGTAACCGCCTCGCGGGGGGCACAGATACGCAGTATTTT. Encoded protein: CASSNRLAGGTDTQYF. V is TRBV19 and J is TRBJ2-3; 7 bases are a match to TRBD2. Germline assignment: CDR1 LNHDA and CDR2 SQIVND (reference sequence). Trimming took 4 bases from V and 1 from J; bases not matched to a gene: 8. CDR3 length: 16 amino acids.

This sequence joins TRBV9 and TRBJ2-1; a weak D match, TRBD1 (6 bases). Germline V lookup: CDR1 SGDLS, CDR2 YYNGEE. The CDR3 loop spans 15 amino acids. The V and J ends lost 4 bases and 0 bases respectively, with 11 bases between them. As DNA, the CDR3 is TGTGCCAGCAGCCCGACAGGCAACTCCTACAATGAGCAGTTCTTC. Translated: CASSPTGNSYNEQFF.

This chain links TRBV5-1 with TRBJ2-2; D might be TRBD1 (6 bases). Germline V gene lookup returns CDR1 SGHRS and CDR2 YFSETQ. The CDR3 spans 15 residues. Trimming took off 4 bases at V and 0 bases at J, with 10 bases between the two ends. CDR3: CASSPGQTNTGELFF. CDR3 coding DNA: TGCGCCAGCAGCCCCGGACAGACGAACACCGGGGAGCTGTTTTTT.

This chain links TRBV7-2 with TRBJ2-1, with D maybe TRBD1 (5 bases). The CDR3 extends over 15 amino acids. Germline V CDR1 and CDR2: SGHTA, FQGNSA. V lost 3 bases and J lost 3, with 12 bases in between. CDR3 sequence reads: CASSLDGAFYNEQFF. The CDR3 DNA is TGTGCCAGCAGCTTGGATGGGGCTTTCTACAATGAGCAGTTCTTC.

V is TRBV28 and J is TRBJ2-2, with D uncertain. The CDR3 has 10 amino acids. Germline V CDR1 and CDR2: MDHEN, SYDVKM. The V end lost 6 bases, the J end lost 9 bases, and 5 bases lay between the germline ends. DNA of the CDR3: TGTGCCAGCAGAAACAGGGAGCTGTTTTTT. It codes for CASRNRELFF.

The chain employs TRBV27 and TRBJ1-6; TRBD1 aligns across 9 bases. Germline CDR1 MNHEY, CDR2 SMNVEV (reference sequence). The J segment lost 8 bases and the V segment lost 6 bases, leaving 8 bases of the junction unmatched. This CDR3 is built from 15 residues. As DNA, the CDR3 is TGTGCCAGCAGCCCCGCACAGGGGGCTGATTCACCCCTCCACTTT. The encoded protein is CASSPAQGADSPLHF.

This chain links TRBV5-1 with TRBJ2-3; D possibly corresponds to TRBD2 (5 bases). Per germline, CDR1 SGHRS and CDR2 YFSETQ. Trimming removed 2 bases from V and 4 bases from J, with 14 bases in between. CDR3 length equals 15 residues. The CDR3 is CASSLEARESDTQYF. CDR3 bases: TGCGCCAGCAGCTTAGAAGCGAGGGAATCAGATACGCAGTATTTT.

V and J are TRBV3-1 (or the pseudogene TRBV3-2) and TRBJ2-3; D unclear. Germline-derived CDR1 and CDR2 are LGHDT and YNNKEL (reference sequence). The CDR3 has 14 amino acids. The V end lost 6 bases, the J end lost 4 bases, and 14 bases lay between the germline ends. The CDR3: CASSGVASADTQYF. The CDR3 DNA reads TGTGCCAGCAGTGGTGTAGCAAGCGCAGATACGCAGTATTTT.

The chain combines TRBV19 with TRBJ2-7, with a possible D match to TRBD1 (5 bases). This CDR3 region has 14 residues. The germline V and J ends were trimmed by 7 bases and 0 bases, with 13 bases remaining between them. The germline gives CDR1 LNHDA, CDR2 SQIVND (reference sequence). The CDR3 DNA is TGTGCCAGTACTGATAGGGGAAACTCCTACGAGCAGTACTTC. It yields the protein CASTDRGNSYEQYF.

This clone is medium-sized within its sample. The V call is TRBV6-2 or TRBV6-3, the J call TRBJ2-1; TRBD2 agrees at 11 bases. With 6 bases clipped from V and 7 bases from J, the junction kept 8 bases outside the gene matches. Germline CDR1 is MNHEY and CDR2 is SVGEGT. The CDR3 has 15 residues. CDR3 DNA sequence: TGTGCCAGCAGCTTAGCGGGGGGGCCTCGAAATGAGCAGTTCTTC. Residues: CASSLAGGPRNEQFF.

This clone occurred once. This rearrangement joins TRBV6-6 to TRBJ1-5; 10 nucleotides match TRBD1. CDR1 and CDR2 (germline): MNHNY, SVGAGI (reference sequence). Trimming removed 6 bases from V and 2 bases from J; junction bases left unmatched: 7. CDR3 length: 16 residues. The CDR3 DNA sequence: TGTGCCAGCAGCCGAGGACAGGGGGTTGGCAATCAGCCCCAGCATTTT. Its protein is CASSRGQGVGNQPQHF.

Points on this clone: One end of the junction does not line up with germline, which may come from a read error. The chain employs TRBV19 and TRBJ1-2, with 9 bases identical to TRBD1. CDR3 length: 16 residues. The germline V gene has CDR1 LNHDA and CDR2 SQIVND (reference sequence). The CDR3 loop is CASSIGGTGSNYGYTF. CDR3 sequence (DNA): TGTGCCAGTAGCATAGGGGGGACAGGGTCTAACTATGGCTACACCTTC.

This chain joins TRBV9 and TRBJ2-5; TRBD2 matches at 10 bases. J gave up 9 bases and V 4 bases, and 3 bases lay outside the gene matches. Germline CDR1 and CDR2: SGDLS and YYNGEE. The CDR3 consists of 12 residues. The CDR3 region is CASSTSGGAQYF. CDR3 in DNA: TGTGCCAGCAGCACCAGCGGGGGGGCCCAGTACTTC.

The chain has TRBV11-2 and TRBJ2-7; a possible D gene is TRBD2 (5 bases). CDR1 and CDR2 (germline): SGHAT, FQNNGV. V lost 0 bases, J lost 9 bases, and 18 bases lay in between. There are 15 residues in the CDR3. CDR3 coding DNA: TGTGCCAGCAGCTTAGAACCGGGCCGAGGGTCAGGGCAGTACTTC. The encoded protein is CASSLEPGRGSGQYF.

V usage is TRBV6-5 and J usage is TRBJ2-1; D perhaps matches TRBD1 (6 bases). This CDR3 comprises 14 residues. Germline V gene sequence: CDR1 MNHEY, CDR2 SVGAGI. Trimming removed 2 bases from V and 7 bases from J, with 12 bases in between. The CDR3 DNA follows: TGTGCCAGCAGTTACATGGGGGCAGCGAATGAGCAGTTCTTC. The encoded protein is CASSYMGAANEQFF.

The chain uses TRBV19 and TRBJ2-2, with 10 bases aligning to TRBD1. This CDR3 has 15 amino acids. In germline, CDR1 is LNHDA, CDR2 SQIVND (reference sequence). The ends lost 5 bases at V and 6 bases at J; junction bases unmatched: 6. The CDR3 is CASSADRGRAGELFF. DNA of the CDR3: TGTGCCAGTAGTGCCGACAGGGGGCGGGCCGGGGAGCTGTTTTTT.

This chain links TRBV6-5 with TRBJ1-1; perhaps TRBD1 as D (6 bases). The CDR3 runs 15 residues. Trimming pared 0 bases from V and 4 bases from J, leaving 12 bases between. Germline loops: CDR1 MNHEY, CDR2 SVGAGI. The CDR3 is CASSYSLTGSTEAFF. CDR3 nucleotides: TGTGCCAGCAGTTACTCGCTTACAGGGAGCACTGAAGCTTTCTTT.

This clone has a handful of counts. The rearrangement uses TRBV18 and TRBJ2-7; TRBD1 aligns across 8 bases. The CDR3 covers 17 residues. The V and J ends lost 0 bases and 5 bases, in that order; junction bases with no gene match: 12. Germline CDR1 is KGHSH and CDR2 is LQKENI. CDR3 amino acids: CASSPPRGTGGSDEQYF. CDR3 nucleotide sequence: TGTGCCAGCTCACCACCAAGGGGGACAGGTGGTTCTGACGAGCAGTACTTC.

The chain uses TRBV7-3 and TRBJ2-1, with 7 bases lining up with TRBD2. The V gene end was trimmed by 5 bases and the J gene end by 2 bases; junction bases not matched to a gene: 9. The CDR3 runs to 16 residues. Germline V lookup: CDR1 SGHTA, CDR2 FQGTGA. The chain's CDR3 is CASSPGSAGAYNEQFF. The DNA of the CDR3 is TGTGCCAGCAGCCCCGGATCCGCGGGGGCCTACAATGAGCAGTTCTTC.

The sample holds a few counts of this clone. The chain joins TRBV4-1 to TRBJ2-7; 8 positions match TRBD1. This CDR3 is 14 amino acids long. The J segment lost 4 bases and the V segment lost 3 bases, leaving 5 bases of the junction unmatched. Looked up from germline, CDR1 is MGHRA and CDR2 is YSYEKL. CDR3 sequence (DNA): TGCGCCAGCAGCCAGGCCGGGACAGGTTACGAGCAGTACTTC. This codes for CASSQAGTGYEQYF.

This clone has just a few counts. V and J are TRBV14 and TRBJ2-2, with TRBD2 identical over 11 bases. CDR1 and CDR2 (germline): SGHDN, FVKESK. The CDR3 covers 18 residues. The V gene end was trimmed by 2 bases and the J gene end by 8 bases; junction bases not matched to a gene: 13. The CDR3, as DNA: TGTGCCAGCAGCCAAAAACTAGCGGGGGTTGGGGTTACTGGGGAGCTGTTTTTT. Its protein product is CASSQKLAGVGVTGELFF.

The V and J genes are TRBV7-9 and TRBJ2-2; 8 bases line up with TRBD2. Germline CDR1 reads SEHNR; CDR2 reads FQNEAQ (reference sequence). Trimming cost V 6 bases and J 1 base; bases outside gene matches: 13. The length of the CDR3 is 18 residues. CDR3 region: CASRPGSGRSLNTGELFF. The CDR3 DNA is TGTGCCAGCAGGCCCGGGAGCGGGAGATCTTTGAACACCGGGGAGCTGTTTTTT.

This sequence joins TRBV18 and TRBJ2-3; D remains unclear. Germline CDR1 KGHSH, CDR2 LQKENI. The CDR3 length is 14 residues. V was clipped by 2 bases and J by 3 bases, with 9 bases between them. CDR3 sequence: CASSPGSGTDTQYF. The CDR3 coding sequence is TGTGCCAGCTCACCAGGGTCAGGAACAGATACGCAGTATTTT.

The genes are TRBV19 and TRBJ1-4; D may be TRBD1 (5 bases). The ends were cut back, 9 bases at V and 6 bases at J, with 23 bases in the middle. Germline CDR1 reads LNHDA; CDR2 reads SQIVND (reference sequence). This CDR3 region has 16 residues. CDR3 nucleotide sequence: TGTGCCAGCAACCCCCTTGGGCGGGGGTCAGATGAAAAACTGTTTTTT. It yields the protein CASNPLGRGSDEKLFF.

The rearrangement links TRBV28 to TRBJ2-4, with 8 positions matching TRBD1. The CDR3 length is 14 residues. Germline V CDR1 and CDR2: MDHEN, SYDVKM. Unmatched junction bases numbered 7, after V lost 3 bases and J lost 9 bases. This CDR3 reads CASSLSGGAGIQYF. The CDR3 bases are TGTGCCAGCAGTTTGTCAGGGGGCGCGGGCATTCAGTACTTC.